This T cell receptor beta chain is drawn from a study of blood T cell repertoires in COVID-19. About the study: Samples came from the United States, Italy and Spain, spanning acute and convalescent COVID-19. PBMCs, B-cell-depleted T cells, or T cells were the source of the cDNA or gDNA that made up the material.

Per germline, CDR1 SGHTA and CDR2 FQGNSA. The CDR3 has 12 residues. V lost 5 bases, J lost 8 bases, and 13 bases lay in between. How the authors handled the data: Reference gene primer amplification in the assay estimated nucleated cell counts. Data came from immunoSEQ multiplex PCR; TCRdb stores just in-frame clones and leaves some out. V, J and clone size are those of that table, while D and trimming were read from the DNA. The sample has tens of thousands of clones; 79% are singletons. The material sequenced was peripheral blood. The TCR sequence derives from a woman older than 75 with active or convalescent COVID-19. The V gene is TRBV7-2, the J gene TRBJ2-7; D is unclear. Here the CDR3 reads CASSANPGQQYF. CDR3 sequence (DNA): TGTGCCAGCAGCGCCAACCCGGGTCAGCAGTACTTC. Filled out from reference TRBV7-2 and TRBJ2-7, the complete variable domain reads GAGVSQSPSNKVTEKGKDVELRCDPISGHTALYWYRQSLGQGLEFLIYFQGNSAPDKSGLPSDRFSAERTGGSVSTLTIQRTQQEDSAVYLCASSANPGQQYFGPGTRLTVT.